A single sample gave rise to the 27 T cell receptor beta chains below, sequenced in a study of blood T cells in healthy people across ages. A second PCR, run for roughly 7 to 11 cycles, used a sample-barcoded 5' primer plus a J-beta primer mix. TCRdb passed the 5' RACE reads through MiXCR, listing each CDR3 protein once. The data contain about 930,000 distinct CDR3 sequences, about 28% of them seen just once; the ten biggest clones take up more than 8.5%. This same sample was also taken into another study, of T cells of mothers and their children.

The sequenced sample consisted of blood. Every receptor here comes from a woman aged 40 to 50 in good health.

This clonotype was detected ten times or more. This rearrangement joins TRBV7-2 to TRBJ1-2; no reliable D call. Deletions cut 1 base from V and 2 bases from J, with 8 bases between. This CDR3 is built from 14 residues. Germline V gives CDR1 SGHTA, CDR2 FQGNSA. This CDR3 is CASSLGQRNYGYTF. Here the CDR3 DNA reads TGTGCCAGCAGCTTAGGGCAGAGAAACTATGGCTACACCTTC.

This clonotype was detected a few times. The V gene is TRBV5-5, the J gene TRBJ1-5; D is undetermined. The germline gives CDR1 SGHKS, CDR2 YYEKEE (reference sequence). This CDR3 comprises 15 residues. V was cut by 2 bases and J by 0 bases, with 9 bases left in between. The CDR3 sequence: CASSFEWYSNQPQHF. The CDR3 DNA follows: TGTGCCAGCAGCTTCGAGTGGTATAGCAATCAGCCCCAGCATTTT.

This clonotype was observed a single time. Germline is not matched at one junction end, which may reflect a read error. The J gene is TRBJ2-5, the V gene TRBV14; TRBD2 agrees at 10 bases. Germline assignment: CDR1 SGHDN and CDR2 FVKESK. CDR3 length equals 15 residues. This CDR3 reads CASTKSGGALETRYF. CDR3 coding DNA: TGTGCCAGCACGAAAAGCGGGGGGGCACTCGAGACCCGGTACTTC.

The sample holds a few counts of this clonotype. The chain has TRBV7-2 and TRBJ2-2; D is tentatively TRBD1 or TRBD2 (5 bases each). CDR3 size: 16 residues. The germline V and J ends were trimmed by 7 bases and 2 bases, with 17 bases remaining between them. The germline V gene has CDR1 SGHTA and CDR2 FQGNSA. CDR3 nucleotide sequence: TGTGCCAGCACCTCCGAGGGGCAGCTAAACACCGGGGAGCTGTTTTTT. Protein: CASTSEGQLNTGELFF.

The chain carries TRBV11-3 and TRBJ2-5; weak D call: TRBD1 (6 bases). Trimming pared 5 bases from V and 5 bases from J, leaving 9 bases between. Germline V gene sequence: CDR1 SGHNT, CDR2 YENEEA. The CDR3 runs 12 residues. The CDR3 reads CASSGRGETQYF. CDR3 bases: TGTGCCAGCAGCGGCAGGGGCGAGACCCAGTACTTC.

The J gene is TRBJ1-2, the V gene TRBV6-5; possible D gene TRBD1, 5 bases. The CDR3 contains 14 residues. The germline V gene has CDR1 MNHEY and CDR2 SVGAGI. With 2 bases removed from V and 6 bases from J, the gap between germline ends came to 13 bases. CDR3 protein: CASSYRGERNGYTF. CDR3 DNA: TGTGCCAGCAGTTACAGAGGGGAGAGGAATGGCTACACCTTC.

The sample holds a few counts of this clonotype. V is TRBV28 and J is TRBJ2-6, with 9 bases fitting TRBD1. The germline V gene encodes CDR1 MDHEN and CDR2 SYDVKM. The CDR3 contains 16 residues. V lost 7 bases, J lost 3 bases, and 7 bases stayed unmatched. The CDR3 nucleotides read TGTGCCAGCACCGGTGGGACAGGGTATGGGGCCAACGTCCTGACTTTC. Residues: CASTGGTGYGANVLTF.

This clonotype was picked up a small number of times. This chain connects TRBV13 to TRBJ2-7, with 9 bases aligning to TRBD1. Germline CDR1 reads PRHDT; CDR2 reads FYEKMQ (reference sequence). This CDR3 has 14 amino acids. Trimming cost V 3 bases and J 6 bases; bases outside gene matches: 6. The CDR3 loop reads CASSFEQGAGEQYF. Here the CDR3 DNA reads TGTGCCAGCAGCTTCGAACAGGGGGCGGGCGAGCAGTACTTC.

This clonotype was observed many times. An end of the junction differs from the germline gene, which may be a read error. This chain links TRBV7-9 with TRBJ2-7, with a possible D match to TRBD2 (6 bases). CDR1 is SEHNR, CDR2 FQNEAQ, per germline (reference sequence). CDR3 length: 16 residues. In DNA form, the CDR3 reads TGTGCCAGCAGCCTAGCCAGCGGGTCGAGCTCCTACGAGCAGTACTTC. It is translated as CASSLASGSSSYEQYF.

The chain combines TRBV28 with TRBJ2-7, with TRBD2 matching over 9 bases. V was clipped by 6 bases and J by 10 bases; unmatched bases: 7. Per the germline V gene, CDR1 is MDHEN and CDR2 is SYDVKM. The length of the CDR3 is 12 residues. Written as DNA, the CDR3 is TGTGCCAGCAGGGGGGCGGGGGGGCCCCAGTACTTC. Amino acids: CASRGAGGPQYF.

The table lists this clonotype with many counts. V usage is TRBV6-2 or TRBV6-3 and J usage is TRBJ2-7; D is ambiguous. There are 14 residues in the CDR3. Germline lookup yields CDR1 MNHEY and CDR2 SVGEGT. The V and J ends lost 2 bases and 6 bases respectively, with 14 bases between them. Written as DNA, the CDR3 is TGTGCCAGCAGTTACACCCCCGAGTCTGGCGAGCAGTACTTC. This sequence encodes CASSYTPESGEQYF.

This clonotype was recorded many times. The chain recombines TRBV30 with TRBJ2-5; TRBD2 is a possible D gene (5 bases). This CDR3 is 13 amino acids long. V dropped 7 bases and J dropped 1 base, with 13 bases sitting between them. Germline V CDR1 and CDR2: GTSNPN, SVGIG (reference sequence). The CDR3 loop reads CASIPDSQETQYF. Written as DNA, the CDR3 is TGTGCCTCGATCCCGGACTCCCAAGAGACCCAGTACTTC.

The sample holds a few counts of this clonotype. The V call is TRBV11-2, the J call TRBJ1-5; TRBD1 is a possible D gene (5 bases). Germline CDR1 is SGHAT and CDR2 is FQNNGV. The CDR3 consists of 16 residues. V was trimmed by 0 bases and J by 4 bases, leaving 13 bases between them. CDR3 sequence: CASSLDGRTTNQPQHF. The DNA of the CDR3 is TGTGCCAGCAGCTTAGACGGACGGACAACGAATCAGCCCCAGCATTTT.

Many counts were recorded for this clonotype. This chain uses TRBV5-1 with TRBJ2-5; TRBD1 matches at 7 bases. The trim removed 4 bases at V and 2 bases at J, leaving 8 bases unmatched. The germline CDR1 and CDR2 sequences are SGHRS and YFSETQ. CDR3 size: 15 residues. CDR3 bases: TGCGCCAGCAGCCGCTCGGGACAGACTCAAGAGACCCAGTACTTC. Residues: CASSRSGQTQETQYF.

Only a few counts were recorded for this clonotype. The V call is TRBV7-8, the J call TRBJ2-3; D is perhaps TRBD1 (6 bases). Per the germline V gene, CDR1 is SGHVS and CDR2 is FQNEAQ. This CDR3 contains 16 residues. V shed 2 bases and J shed 4 bases, with 16 bases lying between them. The DNA for the CDR3 is TGTGCCAGCAGCTTATCCAGGGGCTCCGTGGCAGATACGCAGTATTTT. Protein product: CASSLSRGSVADTQYF.

V and J are TRBV7-6 and TRBJ2-7; D gene uncertain. The J call may be incorrect, as the DNA end agrees better with TRBJ2-5. Germline V gene lookup returns CDR1 SGHVS and CDR2 FNYEAQ. The CDR3 spans 14 residues. The CDR3 protein is CASSLGPSGETQYF. In DNA form, the CDR3 reads TGTGCCAGCAGCTTAGGGCCCTCCGGAGAGACCCAGTACTTC.

This clonotype occurred many times. The rearrangement joins TRBV3-1 to TRBJ2-7, with D possibly called TRBD1 or TRBD2 (6 bases each). This CDR3 is 17 amino acids long. V lost 0 bases and J lost 1, with 16 bases in between. Germline V gene data show CDR1 as LGHDT and CDR2 as YNNKEL (reference sequence). The CDR3 reads CASSQDSGATPSYEQYF. The CDR3 bases are TGTGCCAGCAGCCAAGATTCGGGGGCAACCCCATCCTACGAGCAGTACTTC.

The CDR3 reads CSARDGEGFGTDTQYF. CDR3 nucleotides: TGCAGTGCTAGAGATGGCGAGGGTTTTGGCACAGATACGCAGTATTTT. The chain couples TRBV20-1 to TRBJ2-3; tentatively, D is TRBD2 (5 bases). V dropped 0 bases and J dropped 1 base, with 14 bases sitting between them. Per the germline V gene, CDR1 is DFQATT and CDR2 is SNEGSKA (reference sequence). The CDR3 totals 16 residues.

This chain links TRBV6-6 with TRBJ1-1, with TRBD1 as a possible D gene (5 bases). In germline, CDR1 is MNHNY, CDR2 SVGAGI (reference sequence). The V gene lost 4 bases and the J gene lost 7 bases, with 22 bases spanning the gap. The CDR3 spans 16 residues. The CDR3 here is CASSFPRVWDGDEAFF. CDR3 nucleotides: TGTGCCAGCAGTTTTCCGAGAGTATGGGACGGAGATGAAGCTTTCTTT.

This clonotype was observed a few times. The V call is TRBV7-3, the J call TRBJ2-1; TRBD1 matches 10 bases. V shed 6 bases, J shed 10 bases, and the junction held 9 bases outside the gene matches. From germline, CDR1 is SGHTA and CDR2 FQGTGA. This CDR3 contains 14 residues. The DNA for the CDR3 is TGTGCCAGCAGAAGGGACAGGGGTCTCGGGGAGCAGTTCTTC. It codes for CASRRDRGLGEQFF.

Remarks on this clonotype: Likely a read error: the CDR3 ends without its conserved phenylalanine or tryptophan. J is TRBJ1-1 and V is TRBV2; 9 bases map to TRBD1. The CDR3 length is 13 residues. The J segment lost 5 bases and the V segment lost 5 bases, leaving 3 bases of the junction unmatched. Germline-derived CDR1 and CDR2 are SNHLY and FYNNEI. CDR3 DNA: TGTGCCAGCAGTTTAGGACAGGGGACTGAAGCTTTCTGT. Translating it yields CASSLGQGTEAFC.

This clonotype was seen many times. The chain has TRBV6-5 and TRBJ2-1; no clear D. From germline, CDR1 is MNHEY and CDR2 SVGAGI. The V gene lost 5 bases and the J gene lost 8 bases, with 7 bases spanning the gap. The CDR3 spans 11 residues. CDR3: CASSHDYEQFF. The CDR3 nucleotides are TGTGCCAGCAGTCACGACTATGAGCAGTTCTTC.

This clonotype was found many times. The J gene is TRBJ2-7, the V gene TRBV4-1; tentatively, D is TRBD1 (6 bases). From germline, CDR1 is MGHRA and CDR2 YSYEKL. V lost 1 base and J 3 bases, leaving 13 bases between the germline ends. The CDR3 is 15 amino acids. The CDR3 spells CASSQGGRGGYEQYF. In nucleotides, the CDR3 is TGCGCCAGCAGCCAAGGGGGCAGGGGCGGCTACGAGCAGTACTTC.

The chain uses TRBV4-3 and TRBJ1-1; D is undetermined. This CDR3 spans 13 amino acids. Germline V gene sequence: CDR1 LGHNA, CDR2 YSLEER. V lost 5 bases and J lost 7, with 14 bases in between. In nucleotides, the CDR3 is TGCGCCAGCAGCTTTGGTGGGGAGTATGAAGCTTTCTTT. Translating gives CASSFGGEYEAFF.

The V and J genes are TRBV4-3 and TRBJ2-3; TRBD2 might be the D (5 bases). Germline loops: CDR1 LGHNA, CDR2 YSLEER. The CDR3 has 16 amino acids. V gave up 1 base and J gave up 6 bases, with 17 bases separating them. The CDR3 DNA reads as TGCGCCAGCAGCCAAGGAGGTGACGGATCGGGGGATACGCAGTATTTT. Its protein is CASSQGGDGSGDTQYF.

This clonotype showed up many times. The rearrangement joins TRBV12-3 or TRBV12-4 to TRBJ2-3; D unclear. The CDR3 runs to 14 residues. V lost 5 bases and J 0 bases, leaving 9 bases between the germline ends. CDR3 DNA sequence: TGTGCCAGCAGTGACCAACTTAGCACAGATACGCAGTATTTT. Residues: CASSDQLSTDTQYF.

The sample holds a few counts of this clonotype. J is TRBJ1-2 and V is TRBV15, with D maybe TRBD1 (6 bases). Germline assignment: CDR1 LNHNV and CDR2 YYDKDF (reference sequence). V gave up 5 bases and J gave up 0 bases, with 13 bases separating them. The CDR3 is 15 amino acids. CDR3 residues: CATSRNQGSNYGYTF. CDR3 DNA: TGTGCCACCAGCCGGAACCAGGGGTCTAACTATGGCTACACCTTC.